The source of this T cell receptor beta chain is a study of T cell changes during pregnancy in multiple sclerosis. The data were produced by immunoSEQ multiplex PCR, yet TCRdb's version contains in-frame clones alone and is incomplete. The sample lists tens of thousands of clones, over 75% occurring once. Germline CDR1 and CDR2: LGHNA and YNFKEQ. The trim removed 1 base at V and 2 bases at J, leaving 5 bases unmatched. The CDR3 extends over 18 amino acids. The material was CD4+ T cells from peripheral blood mononuclear cells, obtained in the third trimester of pregnancy. The sequence was obtained from a female donor in good health, enrolled as a control in a pregnancy study. The chain joins TRBV4-2 to TRBJ2-2, with 12 positions matching TRBD2. Here the CDR3 reads CASSQAGTSGFNTGELFF. The CDR3, as DNA: TGTGCCAGCAGCCAAGCCGGGACTAGCGGGTTCAACACCGGGGAGCTGTTTTTT.